A single sample is the source of the 31 T cell receptor beta chains below, sequenced in a study of a mutant IDH1 vaccine in newly diagnosed glioma. No antigen has been identified for these receptors. Time point defined: week 11, during vaccination. The content of each vaccine dose was 300 ug of mutant IDH1 20-mer peptide, and topical imiquimod accompanied it. Clones were read by immunoSEQ multiplex PCR, and TCRdb kept only the in-frame ones, dropping some. Of around 30,000 clones listed, nearly 90% are singletons. This specimen consisted of PBMCs, obtained from a glioma patient whose treatment included an IDH1 peptide vaccine. These receptors all stem from a man between 18 and 29 years old with glioma.

The rearrangement joins TRBV6-5 to TRBJ2-7, with D perhaps matching TRBD1 or TRBD2 (6 bases each). V was trimmed by 6 bases and J by 3 bases, leaving 15 bases between them. CDR3 length: 14 amino acids. Germline CDR1 reads MNHEY; CDR2 reads SVGAGI. The CDR3 DNA reads TGTGCCAGCAGGACCTCGGGGGCCTTCTACGAGCAGTACTTC. This sequence encodes CASRTSGAFYEQYF.

This clone came up a few times. The V call is TRBV7-8, the J call TRBJ2-7; the D gene is possibly TRBD2 (5 bases). V shed 0 bases and J shed 0 bases, with 18 bases lying between them. Germline CDR1 SGHVS, CDR2 FQNEAQ. This CDR3 has 18 residues. The CDR3 sequence: CASSLAGLGGSYSYEQYF. CDR3 nucleotide sequence: TGTGCCAGCAGCTTAGCCGGATTGGGCGGGTCCTACTCCTACGAGCAGTACTTC.

In this sample, this clone is medium-sized. The V gene is TRBV2, the J gene TRBJ2-5; D remains unclear. Trimming pared 2 bases from V and 5 bases from J, leaving 15 bases between. Per the germline V gene, CDR1 is SNHLY and CDR2 is FYNNEI. This CDR3 spans 15 amino acids. CDR3 loop: CASSELALSVETQYF. The CDR3 coding sequence is TGTGCCAGCAGTGAATTGGCGTTGTCGGTGGAGACCCAGTACTTC.

CDR3 residues: CASSSDSYTEAFF. Here the CDR3 DNA reads TGTGCCAGCAGCTCGGACAGCTACACTGAAGCTTTCTTT. This chain connects TRBV7-2 to TRBJ1-1; D is perhaps TRBD1 (6 bases). Per germline, CDR1 SGHTA and CDR2 FQGNSA. V lost 4 bases to trimming and J lost 3 bases, with 9 bases between them. This CDR3 is 13 amino acids long.

The V call is TRBV15, the J call TRBJ1-2; perhaps TRBD1 as D (6 bases). Trimming pared 0 bases from V and 4 bases from J, leaving 12 bases between. This CDR3 spans 15 amino acids. CDR1 and CDR2 (germline): LNHNV, YYDKDF (reference sequence). CDR3 in DNA: TGTGCCACCAGCAGAGATCGCAGGGGCGGCTATGGCTACACCTTC. This gives the protein CATSRDRRGGYGYTF.

The V call is TRBV7-9, the J call TRBJ2-7, with 10 bases matching TRBD2. Trimming at V came to 5 bases and at J to 2 bases, leaving 9 bases not matched to a gene. Germline assignment: CDR1 SEHNR and CDR2 FQNEAQ (reference sequence). This CDR3 region has 16 residues. The CDR3 sequence: CASSPSRLAGTYEQYF. The CDR3 bases are TGTGCCAGCAGCCCAAGCCGACTAGCGGGTACCTACGAGCAGTACTTC.

V usage is TRBV9 and J usage is TRBJ2-3; no definite D call. Trimming removed 0 bases at V and 7 bases at J, with 6 bases between. This CDR3 is built from 12 residues. The germline V gene has CDR1 SGDLS and CDR2 YYNGEE. The CDR3 nucleotides are TGTGCCAGCAGCGTAGATCTGTATACGCAGTATTTT. Translating it yields CASSVDLYTQYF.

The V gene is TRBV30, the J gene TRBJ2-5; TRBD1 matches 7 bases. The trim removed 3 bases at V and 5 bases at J, leaving 6 bases unmatched. The CDR3 extends over 13 amino acids. CDR1 GTSNPN and CDR2 SVGIG come from the germline V gene (reference sequence). The CDR3 nucleotides are TGTGCCTGGAGCCTAAACAGGGGTGAGACCCAGTACTTC. Its protein is CAWSLNRGETQYF.

The chain carries TRBV15 and TRBJ1-5; no definite D call. Trimming took off 0 bases at V and 3 bases at J, with 9 bases between the two ends. CDR3 length equals 15 residues. The germline V gene encodes CDR1 LNHNV and CDR2 YYDKDF (reference sequence). The CDR3 loop reads CATSRDKGANQPQHF. CDR3 nucleotide sequence: TGTGCCACCAGCAGAGATAAAGGTGCCAATCAGCCCCAGCATTTT.

This clone showed up just once. The chain employs TRBV6-1 and TRBJ1-6; 10 bases are a match to TRBD1. The CDR3 spans 16 residues. Germline CDR1 and CDR2: MNHNS and SASEGT. V lost 0 bases, J lost 5 bases, and 1 base stayed unmatched. The CDR3: CASSEAGTGDNSPLHF. The CDR3, as DNA: TGTGCCAGCAGTGAAGCAGGGACAGGGGATAATTCACCCCTCCACTTT.

The chain links TRBV7-9 to TRBJ1-1; TRBD1 matches 12 bases. The CDR3 is 16 amino acids. The germline V gene encodes CDR1 SEHNR and CDR2 FQNEAQ (reference sequence). The ends lost 5 bases at V and 4 bases at J; junction bases unmatched: 8. CDR3 bases: TGTGCCAGCAGCCACCGGGACAGGGGGCCGGGCACTGAAGCTTTCTTT. Residues: CASSHRDRGPGTEAFF.

The V call is TRBV9, the J call TRBJ2-1, with 8 bases fitting TRBD2. The length of the CDR3 is 15 residues. Per germline, CDR1 SGDLS and CDR2 YYNGEE. Trimming at V came to 2 bases and at J to 6 bases, leaving 7 bases not matched to a gene. The CDR3 here is CASSVGGLAGNEQFF. DNA of the CDR3: TGTGCCAGCAGCGTGGGGGGGCTAGCGGGCAATGAGCAGTTCTTC. Together with reference TRBV9 and TRBJ2-1, the CDR3 gives the full variable domain: DSGVTQTPKHLITATGQRVTLRCSPRSGDLSVYWYQQSLDQGLQFLIQYYNGEERAKGNILERFSAQQFPDLHSELNLSSLELGDSALYFCASSVGGLAGNEQFFGPGTRLTVL.

The rearrangement joins TRBV5-1 to TRBJ2-2; TRBD2 might be the D (7 bases). The CDR3 extends over 15 amino acids. In germline, CDR1 is SGHRS, CDR2 YFSETQ. Trimming stripped 4 bases from V and 3 bases from J, with 13 bases between. In DNA, the CDR3 is TGCGCCAGCAGCCCGAGGGGGGGGCACACCGGGGAGCTGTTTTTT. It is translated as CASSPRGGHTGELFF.

The chain is built from TRBV18 and TRBJ1-1; D is perhaps TRBD1 (6 bases). Germline lookup yields CDR1 KGHSH and CDR2 LQKENI. The V gene lost 1 base and the J gene lost 7 bases, with 13 bases spanning the gap. The CDR3 contains 14 residues. In nucleotides, the CDR3 is TGTGCCAGCTCACCACAGGCAGGGGAGAATGAAGCTTTCTTT. Residues: CASSPQAGENEAFF.

The chain combines TRBV5-1 with TRBJ1-1; unclear D gene. Germline V gives CDR1 SGHRS, CDR2 YFSETQ. This CDR3 comprises 14 residues. The V and J ends lost 0 bases and 5 bases respectively, with 11 bases between them. CDR3 sequence: CASSLDPTSTEAFF. CDR3 DNA: TGCGCCAGCAGCTTGGATCCGACATCGACTGAAGCTTTCTTT.

Here the CDR3 reads CASSEWGGANYGYTF. The CDR3 nucleotides read TGTGCCAGCAGTGAATGGGGAGGGGCCAACTATGGCTACACCTTC. The chain couples TRBV2 to TRBJ1-2; TRBD1 is a possible D gene (5 bases). V lost 2 bases, J lost 2 bases, and 12 bases lay in between. CDR3 length: 15 residues. Per the germline V gene, CDR1 is SNHLY and CDR2 is FYNNEI.

J is TRBJ1-6 and V is TRBV6-5; D gene unclear. Germline V gives CDR1 MNHEY, CDR2 SVGAGI. V lost 2 bases, J lost 7 bases, and 12 bases lay in between. The CDR3 is made up of 15 amino acids. The CDR3 coding sequence is TGTGCCAGCAGTTACGGGCAGACTAAAAATTCACCCCTCCACTTT. Protein: CASSYGQTKNSPLHF.

This sequence joins TRBV4-2 and TRBJ2-7; TRBD2 matches at 16 bases. Germline assignment: CDR1 LGHNA and CDR2 YNFKEQ. This CDR3 region has 16 residues. Trimming took 4 bases from V and 1 from J; bases not matched to a gene: 1. The CDR3 here is CASSPGLAGGSYEQYF. The DNA for the CDR3 is TGTGCCAGCAGCCCGGGACTAGCGGGAGGGTCCTACGAGCAGTACTTC.

This clone has just a few counts. This sequence joins TRBV4-3 and TRBJ2-1; D is possibly TRBD1 (5 bases). The length of the CDR3 is 16 residues. V lost 0 bases and J lost 2, with 11 bases in between. Germline CDR1 is LGHNA and CDR2 is YSLEER. This CDR3 is CASSQEGQGTYNEQFF. The CDR3 DNA is TGCGCCAGCAGCCAAGAAGGGCAGGGTACCTACAATGAGCAGTTCTTC.

The J gene is TRBJ2-7, the V gene TRBV6-1, with TRBD1 matching over 7 bases. Germline V CDR1 and CDR2: MNHNS, SASEGT. Losses at the gene ends were 5 bases for V and 3 bases for J; bases not matched to a gene: 4. This CDR3 has 13 residues. CDR3 loop: CASSYGQVYEQYF. CDR3 DNA sequence: TGTGCCAGCAGTTATGGACAGGTCTACGAGCAGTACTTC.

The chain carries TRBV6-5 and TRBJ1-1; 7 nucleotides line up with TRBD1. The junction had 1 base not matched to a gene; V was cut back by 8 bases and J by 1 base. The germline V gene encodes CDR1 MNHEY and CDR2 SVGAGI. The CDR3 is made up of 12 amino acids. The CDR3 loop is CASGQENTEAFF. Here the CDR3 DNA reads TGTGCCAGCGGACAGGAGAACACTGAAGCTTTCTTT.

The chain has TRBV9 and TRBJ2-7; D may be TRBD1 (5 bases). V lost 3 bases and J 7 bases, leaving 11 bases between the germline ends. Per germline, CDR1 SGDLS and CDR2 YYNGEE. The CDR3 sequence is 12 residues long. Here the CDR3 reads CASSADSGEQYF. For the CDR3, the DNA is TGTGCCAGCAGCGCCGACAGTGGGGAGCAGTACTTC.

To note about this clone: Other DNA sequences in the sample encode the same CDR3. The V and J genes are TRBV6-5 and TRBJ1-2; no definite D call. CDR3 size: 12 residues. V lost 0 bases, J lost 6 bases, and 5 bases lay in between. CDR1 is MNHEY, CDR2 SVGAGI, per germline. CDR3 DNA: TGTGCCAGCAGTTACTCTGGGGATGGCTACACCTTC. Residues: CASSYSGDGYTF.

The rearrangement uses TRBV28 and TRBJ2-7; D may match TRBD1 or TRBD2 (5 bases each). Germline V gives CDR1 MDHEN, CDR2 SYDVKM. Deletions cut 5 bases from V and 7 bases from J, with 27 bases between. The CDR3 contains 17 residues. CDR3 DNA: TGTGCCAGCAGTATACACCAGTATGGGAGAGGGGCTCAAGAGCAGTACTTC. Translated: CASSIHQYGRGAQEQYF.

The V call is TRBV6-4, the J call TRBJ2-3; D perhaps matches TRBD2 (5 bases). The germline V and J ends were trimmed by 3 bases and 4 bases, with 14 bases remaining between them. Germline-derived CDR1 and CDR2 are MRHNA and SNTAGT. The CDR3 sequence is 15 residues long. The chain's CDR3 is CASSEAVGAADTQYF. The DNA of the CDR3 is TGTGCCAGCAGTGAAGCCGTGGGAGCGGCAGATACGCAGTATTTT.

The chain recombines TRBV27 with TRBJ1-4; D perhaps matches TRBD1 (5 bases). Per germline, CDR1 MNHEY and CDR2 SMNVEV (reference sequence). V shed 3 bases and J shed 7 bases, with 12 bases lying between them. The CDR3 is made up of 14 amino acids. CDR3 nucleotide sequence: TGTGCCAGCAGTTTTGGGGGTAAGGGTGAAAAACTGTTTTTT. Translated, it gives CASSFGGKGEKLFF.

The chain employs TRBV29-1 and TRBJ2-7; tentatively, D is TRBD1 or TRBD2 (5 bases each). Germline lookup yields CDR1 SQVTM and CDR2 ANQGSEA. The CDR3 spans 13 residues. The V gene lost 6 bases and the J gene lost 0 bases, with 12 bases spanning the gap. The CDR3 DNA sequence: TGCAGCGTCCAACCAGGGAGCTCCTACGAGCAGTACTTC. It specifies CSVQPGSSYEQYF.

The J gene is TRBJ2-6, the V gene TRBV6-5, with D hard to call. The CDR3 contains 13 residues. The germline V gene encodes CDR1 MNHEY and CDR2 SVGAGI. Trimming pared 8 bases from V and 4 bases from J, leaving 9 bases between. The CDR3 sequence is CASRKTGANVLTF. The CDR3 DNA sequence: TGTGCCAGCCGGAAGACAGGGGCCAACGTCCTGACTTTC.

This chain connects TRBV29-1 to TRBJ1-2; the match to TRBD1 covers 7 bases. This CDR3 comprises 12 residues. After removal of 4 bases from V and 7 bases from J, the junction contained 6 bases not matched to a gene. Germline values: CDR1 SQVTM, CDR2 ANQGSEA. In DNA form, the CDR3 reads TGCAGCGTTGCACCAGGGGGGTCTGGCTACACCTTC. It encodes CSVAPGGSGYTF.

The chain couples TRBV6-5 to TRBJ1-4, with D possibly being TRBD1 (5 bases). The CDR3 has 13 residues. V was shortened by 5 bases and J by 8 bases, with 12 bases between the two germline ends. Germline-derived CDR1 and CDR2 are MNHEY and SVGAGI. The CDR3 loop reads CASSLDRGEKLFF. CDR3 nucleotides: TGTGCCAGCAGTCTCGACCGGGGGGAAAAACTGTTTTTT.

This chain links TRBV5-1 with TRBJ1-2; 11 bases align to TRBD1. The germline V gene has CDR1 SGHRS and CDR2 YFSETQ. The length of the CDR3 is 14 residues. The junction had 3 bases not matched to a gene; V was cut back by 4 bases and J by 4 bases. CDR3 nucleotides: TGCGCCAGCAGCCTGGGACAGGGGGGCTATGGCTACACCTTC. Its translation is CASSLGQGGYGYTF.